The 9 T cell receptor beta chains below come from one sample, sequenced in a study of early T cells in non-severe SARS-CoV-2 infection. TCRdb processed the 5' RACE reads anew with MiXCR; each CDR3 protein has one entry. The data show 40,000 to 60,000 distinct CDR3 sequences, approximately 8.1% seen once. Sequencing was done on a sample of whole blood. The receptor source for this set is an adult who was a healthcare worker with PCR-confirmed SARS-CoV-2 infection or an uninfected control (not recorded which).

A note on this clonotype: Given a much more abundant clone one base away, this may be a read error. The missing conserved phenylalanine or tryptophan at the end of this CDR3 makes a read error likely. The chain uses TRBV4-3 and TRBJ2-2, with D possibly matching TRBD1 (6 bases). Per germline, CDR1 LGHNA and CDR2 YSLEER. Trimming removed 4 bases at V and 3 bases at J, with 15 bases between. The CDR3 consists of 16 residues. CDR3 nucleotide sequence: TGCGCCAGCAGCCCCCTTGACAGGCCTTACACCGGGGAGCTGTTTTCT. This codes for CASSPLDRPYTGELFS.

The chain joins TRBV6-1 to TRBJ1-2; 8 bases match TRBD1. Germline V gene data show CDR1 as MNHNS and CDR2 as SASEGT. The CDR3 contains 13 residues. V shed 5 bases and J 4 bases; nucleotides not matched to a gene: 3. For the CDR3, the DNA is TGTGCCAGCAGTCGGGACAGGATCTATGGCTACACCTTC. This gives the protein CASSRDRIYGYTF.

About this clonotype: A single base separates this from a much larger clone, so it may be a read error. The V call is TRBV7-9, the J call TRBJ2-7; the D is unclear. The CDR3 spans 12 residues. The germline V gene has CDR1 SEHNR and CDR2 FQNEAQ (reference sequence). The CDR3, as DNA: TGTGTCAGCAGAAAAGAGGCCTACGAGCAGTACTTC. This translates into CVSRKEAYEQYF.

The chain joins TRBV12-5 to TRBJ1-1, with 7 bases aligning to TRBD1. The CDR3 is 16 residues long. Losses at the gene ends were 2 bases for V and 1 base for J; bases not matched to a gene: 7. The germline V gene encodes CDR1 LGHNT and CDR2 FRNRAP. The CDR3 loop is CASGLHRGGGNTEAFF. CDR3 coding DNA: TGTGCTAGTGGTTTGCACAGGGGTGGTGGGAACACTGAAGCTTTCTTT. The full variable domain, rest sourced from reference TRBV12-5 and TRBJ1-1, is DARVTQTPRHKVTEMGQEVTMRCQPILGHNTVFWYRQTMMQGLELLAYFRNRAPLDDSGMPKDRFSAEMPDATLATLKIQPSEPRDSAVYFCASGLHRGGGNTEAFFGQGTRLTVV.

This clonotype was counted at least ten times. This chain joins TRBV5-1 and TRBJ1-6; 11 nucleotides align to TRBD1. J gave up 10 bases and V 4 bases, and 4 bases lay outside the gene matches. The CDR3 is 14 residues long. The V gene's germline CDR1 is SGHRS and CDR2 YFSETQ. The CDR3 DNA is TGCGCCAGCAGCACTGGGACAGGGGGATCACCCCTCCACTTT. Translating it yields CASSTGTGGSPLHF.

This clonotype was counted ten times or more. V gene TRBV27 combines with J gene TRBJ2-1, with 12 bases aligning to TRBD1. V trimming: 8 bases; J trimming: 5 bases; junction bases outside the gene matches: 4. The CDR3 length is 14 residues. Germline lookup yields CDR1 MNHEY and CDR2 SMNVEV (reference sequence). The CDR3 spells CASGDRGPNNEQFF. The CDR3 nucleotides are TGTGCCAGCGGGGACAGGGGGCCTAACAATGAGCAGTTCTTC.

This clonotype was seen ten or more times. This sequence joins TRBV27 and TRBJ2-5; D call uncertain. The germline CDR1 and CDR2 sequences are MNHEY and SMNVEV (reference sequence). V was pared by 0 bases and J by 2 bases, with 7 bases between. The CDR3 has 14 amino acids. The CDR3 DNA follows: TGTGCCAGCAGTTTATCGAGTGTACAAGAGACCCAGTACTTC. Its protein is CASSLSSVQETQYF.

The rearrangement links TRBV27 to TRBJ2-1, with D tentatively TRBD1 (5 bases). CDR1 and CDR2 from the germline V gene are MNHEY and SMNVEV (reference sequence). V gave up 2 bases and J gave up 4 bases, with 9 bases separating them. The CDR3 is 14 amino acids. The CDR3 bases are TGTGCCAGCAGTTTACTGGACAAATACAATGAGCAGTTCTTC. It is translated as CASSLLDKYNEQFF.

As regards this clonotype: Its ends do not fully match the called genes, so a read error is possible. This chain uses TRBV19 with TRBJ2-1, with TRBD2 identical over 11 bases. Germline V gene lookup returns CDR1 LNHDA and CDR2 SQIVND (reference sequence). This CDR3 has 15 residues. This CDR3 reads CASRIAGGAYNEQFF. In DNA form, the CDR3 reads TGTGCCAGTAGGATAGCGGGGGGGGCTTACAATGAGCAGTTCTTC. Complete variable domain (other parts from reference TRBV19 and TRBJ2-1): DGGITQSPKYLFRKEGQNVTLSCEQNLNHDAMYWYRQDPGQGLRLIYYSQIVNDFQKGDIAEGYSVSREKKESFPLTVTSAQKNPTAFYLCASRIAGGAYNEQFFGPGTRLTVL.